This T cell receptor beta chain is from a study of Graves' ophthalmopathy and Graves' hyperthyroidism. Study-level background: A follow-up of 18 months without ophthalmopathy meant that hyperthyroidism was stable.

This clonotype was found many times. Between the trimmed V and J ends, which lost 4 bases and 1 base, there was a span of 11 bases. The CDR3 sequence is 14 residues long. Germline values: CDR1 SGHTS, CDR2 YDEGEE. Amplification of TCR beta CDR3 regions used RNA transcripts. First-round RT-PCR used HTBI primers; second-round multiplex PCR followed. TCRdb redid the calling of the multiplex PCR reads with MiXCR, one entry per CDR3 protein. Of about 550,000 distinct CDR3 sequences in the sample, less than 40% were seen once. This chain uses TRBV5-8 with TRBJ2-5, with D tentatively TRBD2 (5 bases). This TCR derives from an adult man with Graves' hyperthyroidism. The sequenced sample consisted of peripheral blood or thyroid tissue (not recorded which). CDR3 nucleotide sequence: TGTGCCAGCAGCCGGAGGCTACTCCAAGAGACCCAGTACTTC. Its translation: CASSRRLLQETQYF. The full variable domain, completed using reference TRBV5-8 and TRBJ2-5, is EAGVTQSPTHLIKTRGQQATLRCSPISGHTSVYWYQQALGLGLQFLLWYDEGEERNRGNFPPRFSGRQFPNYSSELNVNALELEDSALYLCASSRRLLQETQYFGPGTRLLVL.